The TCR beta chain described here comes from a study of T cell responses to AZD1222 COVID-19 vaccine (TCRdb year 2021). In terms of the full investigation: A total of just over 230 trial participants underwent TCR sequencing, of whom around 200 received two doses of AZD1222 and 26 received two doses of the MenACWY control vaccine. Enrollment into the trials was organized by age into subgroups of 18-55, 56-69 and 70-plus years, and those subgroups contained around 150, 28 and 57 TCR-sequenced participants, respectively.

Beyond this particular receptor, the publication reports: Most participants were white British and females outnumbered males, and the authors suggested that clonal diversity may have been underestimated. Because no day 14 peak-response samples were available, the repertoires could be characterized only after the peak T cell response. Reportedly, close to half of the unique spike-specific TCRs recognized epitopes lying outside the regions that are mutated in the B.1.351 and B.1.1.7 variants. In the small 56-69-year group, the increase in depth fell short of significance, most likely because of low power. Conclusions about previously exposed vaccinees were limited because only six AZD1222 recipients were SARS-CoV-2 seropositive at baseline. A significant rise in spike-specific TCR breadth and depth was observed after two AZD1222 doses relative to day 0 and relative to MenACWY recipients. CD4 TCRs associated with the vaccine covered the entire spike protein, and the dominant responses were in regions 160-218 and 743-854.

Per the publication, the time point label means: about 28 days (+/-7) after the second vaccine dose. Because spike-specific TCR depth and breadth did not differ between the two schedules, AZD1222 recipients who got a second dose at roughly 4 weeks were pooled with those who got a second dose at roughly 12 weeks. Samples from vaccinated people were obtained from the UK trials COV001 and COV002, which included a single-blind randomized controlled phase 2/3 trial of AZD1222 (ChAdOx1 nCoV-19) in healthy adults. Trial participant PBMC samples were collected at day 0 and day 28 after the second dose for TCRbeta chain sequencing. The CDR3 regions of human TCRbeta chains were analyzed by immunosequencing. In the original analysis: TCRs in the repertoires were matched against a reference library of SARS-CoV-2-specific TCRs that had been generated with the MIRA antigen-specificity platform. Breadth meant the fraction of unique TCRs that were SARS-CoV-2-associated, whereas depth meant the fraction of total T cells that were SARS-CoV-2-associated. Using the MIRA data, every spike-specific TCR was mapped to the spike region that the TCR reacted to and assigned to either a CD4 or a CD8 class. Log10-transformed breadth and depth values were compared by one-way ANOVA with Sidak's multiple comparisons tests. The table comes from immuneACCESS by way of TCRdb, which keeps in-frame sequences with V and J called. Part of the clones is missing from these tables; in studies checked, under half for an unresolved V gene and the rest for unknown reasons. From that table come the V and J calls and clone size; the DNA was used to work out D and trimming. In this sample the table shows approximately 130,000 clones, approximately 91% of which occur a single time. The biggest ten clones account for roughly 5.7% of the sample.

The table lists this clone with a count of one. No cognate antigen has been identified for it. Qualities for individual bases were not recorded, and no much larger clone is one base off. The CDR3 goes from the cysteine to the phenylalanine over 14 residues. Only the CDR3 DNA is retained, 42 bases long and in frame from the first base. Taken from the germline V gene (reference sequence), the CDR1 and CDR2 loops are LNHDA and SQIVND. At the junction V is shortened by 5 bases and J by 2 bases, with 10 bases in between. The chain couples TRBV19 to TRBJ1-5; TRBD1 is perhaps the D gene, given 6 matching bases. This specimen was peripheral blood, taken 28 days after the second AZD1222 dose. This receptor was identified in an adult who received the AZD1222 COVID-19 vaccine. The DNA reads TGTGCCAGTAGTCGCGCAGGGGGCAATCAGCCCCAGCATTTT. Its protein reads: CASSRAGGNQPQHF.